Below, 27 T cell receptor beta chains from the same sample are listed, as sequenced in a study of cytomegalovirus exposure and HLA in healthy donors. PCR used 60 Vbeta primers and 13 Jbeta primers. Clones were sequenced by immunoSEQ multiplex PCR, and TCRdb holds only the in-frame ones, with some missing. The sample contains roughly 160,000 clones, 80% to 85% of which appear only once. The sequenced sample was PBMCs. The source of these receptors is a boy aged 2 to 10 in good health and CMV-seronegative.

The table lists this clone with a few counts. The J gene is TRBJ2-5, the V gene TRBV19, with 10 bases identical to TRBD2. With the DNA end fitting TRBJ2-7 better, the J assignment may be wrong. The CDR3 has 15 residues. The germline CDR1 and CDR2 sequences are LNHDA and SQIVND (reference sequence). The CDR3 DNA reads TGTGCCAGTAGTACCCCCGGGACTAGCGACTACGAGCAGTACTTC. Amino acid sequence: CASSTPGTSDYEQYF.

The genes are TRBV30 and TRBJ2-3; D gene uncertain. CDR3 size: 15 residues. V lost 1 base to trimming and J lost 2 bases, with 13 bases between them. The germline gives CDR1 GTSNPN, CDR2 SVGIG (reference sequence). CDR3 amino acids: CAWSAINRLTDTQYF. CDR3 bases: TGTGCCTGGAGTGCCATTAATAGACTCACAGATACGCAGTATTTT.

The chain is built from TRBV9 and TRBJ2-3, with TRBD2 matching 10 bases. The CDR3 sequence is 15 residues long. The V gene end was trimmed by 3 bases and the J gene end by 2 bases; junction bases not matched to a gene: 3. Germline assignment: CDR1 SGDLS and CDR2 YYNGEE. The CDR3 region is CASSGAGGVTDTQYF. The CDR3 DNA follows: TGTGCCAGCAGCGGAGCGGGAGGGGTCACAGATACGCAGTATTTT.

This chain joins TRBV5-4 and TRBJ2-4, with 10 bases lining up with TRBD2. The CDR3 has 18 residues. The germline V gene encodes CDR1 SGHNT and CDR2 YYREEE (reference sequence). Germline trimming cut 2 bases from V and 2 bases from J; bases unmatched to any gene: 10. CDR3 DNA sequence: TGTGCCAGCAGCTTTTTCAAGCGGGAGGGCCTGTCCAAAAACATTCAGTACTTC. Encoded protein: CASSFFKREGLSKNIQYF.

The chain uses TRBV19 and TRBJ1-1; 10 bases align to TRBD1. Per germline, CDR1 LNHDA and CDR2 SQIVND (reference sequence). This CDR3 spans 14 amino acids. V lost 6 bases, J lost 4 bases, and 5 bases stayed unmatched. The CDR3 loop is CASSAGTGATEAFF. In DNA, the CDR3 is TGTGCCAGTAGCGCCGGGACAGGGGCCACTGAAGCTTTCTTT.

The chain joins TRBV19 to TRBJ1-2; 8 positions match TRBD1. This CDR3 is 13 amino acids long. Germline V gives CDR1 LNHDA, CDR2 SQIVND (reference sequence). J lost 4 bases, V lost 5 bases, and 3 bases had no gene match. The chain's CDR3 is CASSYGQGYGYTF. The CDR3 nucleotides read TGTGCCAGTAGTTACGGACAGGGCTATGGCTACACCTTC.

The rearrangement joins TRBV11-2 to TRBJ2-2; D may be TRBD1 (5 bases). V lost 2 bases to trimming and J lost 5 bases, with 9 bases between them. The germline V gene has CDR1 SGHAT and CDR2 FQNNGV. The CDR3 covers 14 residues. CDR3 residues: CASSLNGATGELFF. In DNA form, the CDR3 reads TGTGCCAGCAGCTTAAATGGGGCTACCGGGGAGCTGTTTTTT.

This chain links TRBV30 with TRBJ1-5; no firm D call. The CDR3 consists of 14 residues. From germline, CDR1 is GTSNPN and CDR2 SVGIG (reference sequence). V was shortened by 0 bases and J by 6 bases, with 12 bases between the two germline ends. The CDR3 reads CAWSVPGSGQPQHF. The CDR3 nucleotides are TGTGCCTGGAGTGTACCCGGGAGTGGTCAGCCCCAGCATTTT.

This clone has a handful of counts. The CDR3 DNA reads as TGTGCCAGCAGTCCAAATAGCGGGGGACTCTACAATGAGCAGTTCTTC. Its protein product is CASSPNSGGLYNEQFF. This chain joins TRBV27 and TRBJ2-1; 9 bases are shared with TRBD2. Looked up from germline, CDR1 is MNHEY and CDR2 is SMNVEV (reference sequence). This CDR3 is 16 amino acids long. J gave up 3 bases and V 5 bases, and 8 bases lay outside the gene matches.

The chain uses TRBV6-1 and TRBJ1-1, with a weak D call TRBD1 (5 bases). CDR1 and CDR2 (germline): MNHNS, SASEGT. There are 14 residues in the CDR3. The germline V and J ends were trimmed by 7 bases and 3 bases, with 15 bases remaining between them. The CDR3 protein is CASISFRGDTEAFF. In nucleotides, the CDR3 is TGTGCCAGCATAAGCTTTCGGGGGGACACTGAAGCTTTCTTT.

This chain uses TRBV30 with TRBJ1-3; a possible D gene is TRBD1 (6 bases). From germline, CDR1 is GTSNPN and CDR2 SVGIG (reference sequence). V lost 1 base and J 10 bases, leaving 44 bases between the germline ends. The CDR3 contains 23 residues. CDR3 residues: CAWSAGGGNDSLRLMKTGWTIYF. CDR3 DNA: TGTGCCTGGAGTGCGGGGGGCGGGAATGACAGCCTAAGATTAATGAAAACAGGGTGGACCATATATTTT.

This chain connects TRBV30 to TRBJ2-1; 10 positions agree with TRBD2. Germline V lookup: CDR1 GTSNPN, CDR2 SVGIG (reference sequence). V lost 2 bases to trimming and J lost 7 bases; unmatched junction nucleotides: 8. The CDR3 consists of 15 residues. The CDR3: CAWSIGTSELNEQFF. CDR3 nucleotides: TGTGCCTGGAGTATCGGGACTAGCGAGTTAAATGAGCAGTTCTTC.

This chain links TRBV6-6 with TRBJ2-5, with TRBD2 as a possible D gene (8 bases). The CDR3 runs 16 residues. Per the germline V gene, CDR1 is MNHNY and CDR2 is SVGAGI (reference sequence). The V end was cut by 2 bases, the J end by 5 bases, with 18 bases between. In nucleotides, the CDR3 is TGTGCCAGCAGTTACCGCCGGGAGGGGGCAGGGGAGACCCAGTACTTC. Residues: CASSYRREGAGETQYF.

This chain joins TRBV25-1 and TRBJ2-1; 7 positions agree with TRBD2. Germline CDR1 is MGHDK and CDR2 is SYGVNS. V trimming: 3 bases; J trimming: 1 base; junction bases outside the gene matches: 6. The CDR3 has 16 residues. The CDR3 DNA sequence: TGTGCCAGCAGTGACCCGGGCGGGAGATCCTACAATGAGCAGTTCTTC. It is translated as CASSDPGGRSYNEQFF.

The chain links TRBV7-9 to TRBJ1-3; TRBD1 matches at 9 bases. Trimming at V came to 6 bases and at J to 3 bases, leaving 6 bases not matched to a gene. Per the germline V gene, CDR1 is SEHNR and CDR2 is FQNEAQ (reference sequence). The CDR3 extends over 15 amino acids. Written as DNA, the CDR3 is TGTGCCAGCAGTTCGGACAGGGGCATTGGAAACACCATATATTTT. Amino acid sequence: CASSSDRGIGNTIYF.

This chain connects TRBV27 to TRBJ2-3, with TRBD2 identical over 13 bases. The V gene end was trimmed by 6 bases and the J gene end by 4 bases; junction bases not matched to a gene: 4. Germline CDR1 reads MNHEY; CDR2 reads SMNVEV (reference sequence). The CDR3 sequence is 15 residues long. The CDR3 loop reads CASRLAGGPSDTQYF. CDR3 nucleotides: TGTGCCAGCAGACTAGCGGGAGGGCCGTCAGATACGCAGTATTTT.

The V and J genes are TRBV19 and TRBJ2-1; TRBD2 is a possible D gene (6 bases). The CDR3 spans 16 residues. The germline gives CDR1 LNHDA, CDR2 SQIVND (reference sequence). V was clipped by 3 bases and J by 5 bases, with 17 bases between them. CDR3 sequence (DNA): TGTGCCAGTAGTATCGTAGGACTACGGTCCCACAATGAGCAGTTCTTC. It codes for CASSIVGLRSHNEQFF.

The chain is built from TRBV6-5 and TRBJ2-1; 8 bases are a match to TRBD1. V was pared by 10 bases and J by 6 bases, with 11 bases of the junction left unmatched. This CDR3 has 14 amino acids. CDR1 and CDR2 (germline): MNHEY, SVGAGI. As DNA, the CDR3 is TGTGCCACTCAGCATTGGACAGGGATCAATGAGCAGTTCTTC. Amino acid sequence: CATQHWTGINEQFF.

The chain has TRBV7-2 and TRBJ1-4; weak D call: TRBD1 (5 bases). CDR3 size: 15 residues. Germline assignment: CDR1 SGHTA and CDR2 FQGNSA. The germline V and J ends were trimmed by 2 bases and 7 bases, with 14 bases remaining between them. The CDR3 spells CASSLIGSGAEKLFF. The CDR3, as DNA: TGTGCCAGCAGCTTAATTGGTAGTGGGGCTGAAAAACTGTTTTTT. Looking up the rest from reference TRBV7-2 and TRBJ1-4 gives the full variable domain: GAGVSQSPSNKVTEKGKDVELRCDPISGHTALYWYRQSLGQGLEFLIYFQGNSAPDKSGLPSDRFSAERTGGSVSTLTIQRTQQEDSAVYLCASSLIGSGAEKLFFGSGTQLSVL.

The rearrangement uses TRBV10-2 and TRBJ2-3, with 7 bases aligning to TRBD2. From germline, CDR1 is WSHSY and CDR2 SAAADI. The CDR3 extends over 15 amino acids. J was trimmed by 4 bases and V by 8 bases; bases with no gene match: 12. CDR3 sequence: CASSRGSGTADTQYF. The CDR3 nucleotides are TGCGCCAGCTCCCGCGGGAGCGGTACCGCAGATACGCAGTATTTT.

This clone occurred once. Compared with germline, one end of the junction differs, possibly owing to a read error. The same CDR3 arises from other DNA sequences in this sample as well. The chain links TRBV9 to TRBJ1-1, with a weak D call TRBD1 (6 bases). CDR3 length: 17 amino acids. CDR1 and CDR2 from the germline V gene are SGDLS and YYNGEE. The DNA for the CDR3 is TGTGCCAGCAGCGTAGACGTTGAACAGGGCCTGAATACTGAAGCTTTCTTT. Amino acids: CASSVDVEQGLNTEAFF.

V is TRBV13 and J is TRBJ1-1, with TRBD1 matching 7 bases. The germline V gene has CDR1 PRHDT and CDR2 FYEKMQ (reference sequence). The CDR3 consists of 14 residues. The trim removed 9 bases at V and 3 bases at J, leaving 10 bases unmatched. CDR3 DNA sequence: TGTGCCAGTAAGACAGGGCGGCAATACACTGAAGCTTTCTTT. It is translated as CASKTGRQYTEAFF. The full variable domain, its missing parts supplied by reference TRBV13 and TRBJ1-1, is AAGVIQSPRHLIKEKRETATLKCYPIPRHDTVYWYQQGPGQDPQFLISFYEKMQSDKGSIPDRFSAQQFSDYHSELNMSSLELGDSALYFCASKTGRQYTEAFFGQGTRLTVV.

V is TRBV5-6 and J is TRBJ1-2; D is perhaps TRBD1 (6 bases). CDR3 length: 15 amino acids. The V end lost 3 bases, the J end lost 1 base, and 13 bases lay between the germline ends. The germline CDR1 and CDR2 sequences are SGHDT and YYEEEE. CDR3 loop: CASSSPAGDNYGYTF. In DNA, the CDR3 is TGTGCCAGCAGCTCCCCCGCAGGGGATAACTATGGCTACACCTTC.

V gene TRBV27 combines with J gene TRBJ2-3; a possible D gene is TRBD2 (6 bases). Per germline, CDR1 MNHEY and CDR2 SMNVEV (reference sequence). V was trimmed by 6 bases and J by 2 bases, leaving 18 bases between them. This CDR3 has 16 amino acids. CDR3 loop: CASSHLGGVSTDTQYF. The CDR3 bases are TGTGCCAGCAGCCACTTGGGGGGAGTCTCCACAGATACGCAGTATTTT.

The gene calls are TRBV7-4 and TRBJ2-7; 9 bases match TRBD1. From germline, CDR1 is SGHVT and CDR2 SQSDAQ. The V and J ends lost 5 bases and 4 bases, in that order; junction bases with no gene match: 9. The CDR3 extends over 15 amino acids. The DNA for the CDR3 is TGTGCCAGCAGCCCTCATGGGGACAGGGTATACGAGCAGTACGTC. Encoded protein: CASSPHGDRVYEQYV.

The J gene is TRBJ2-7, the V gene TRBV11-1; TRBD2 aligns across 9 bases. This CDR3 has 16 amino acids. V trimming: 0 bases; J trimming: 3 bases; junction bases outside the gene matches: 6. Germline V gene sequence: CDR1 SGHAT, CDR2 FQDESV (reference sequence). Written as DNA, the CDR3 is TGTGCCAGCAGCTTAGCGCCGGCTAGCGGGAACTACGAGCAGTACTTC. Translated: CASSLAPASGNYEQYF.

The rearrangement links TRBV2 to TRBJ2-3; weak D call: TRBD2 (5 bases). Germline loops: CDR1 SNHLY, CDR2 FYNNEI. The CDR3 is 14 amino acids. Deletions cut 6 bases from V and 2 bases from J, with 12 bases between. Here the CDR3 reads CASSMEAATDTQYF. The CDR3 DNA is TGTGCCAGCAGCATGGAAGCGGCCACAGATACGCAGTATTTT.